This T cell receptor (beta chain) was obtained from a study of Graves' ophthalmopathy and Graves' hyperthyroidism. Study background: Hyperthyroidism qualified as stable when ophthalmopathy did not develop within 18 months of follow-up.

The ends were cut back, 5 bases at V and 3 bases at J, with 7 bases in the middle. Germline V gene sequence: CDR1 MGHDK, CDR2 SYGVNS. This CDR3 is built from 12 residues. Patients were excluded if they had other autoimmune diseases or uncontrolled infections, and likewise if pregnancy or lactation applied. Symptoms, serum thyroxine and TRAb, thyroid ultrasound, and orbital computed tomography formed the diagnostic basis. This clonotype showed up many times. Antigen: not known. Whole-study results and caveats: Blood also carried most expanded thyroid clonotypes exceeding 0.001 frequency.

RNA transcripts served as template for amplifying TCR beta CDR3 sequences. After a first-round RT-PCR with HTBI primers, a second-round multiplex PCR was run. TCRdb itself ran the multiplex PCR reads through MiXCR, one entry per CDR3 protein. Counted here are some 1.1 million distinct CDR3 sequences, about 38% occurring once; the ten biggest clones make up approximately 10%. The clonotype originates from an adult man with Graves' hyperthyroidism. Specimen: peripheral blood or thyroid tissue (not recorded which). The V gene is TRBV25-1, the J gene TRBJ1-1, with unresolved D. The CDR3 protein is CASSYGHTEAFF. In DNA, the CDR3 is TGTGCCAGCAGTTACGGCCACACTGAAGCTTTCTTT.